A selection of T cell receptor beta chains follows, all from one sample in a study of T cells after yellow fever vaccination. One entry per CDR3 protein results from TCRdb running MiXCR on the 5' RACE reads. This table has 500,000 to 650,000 distinct CDR3 sequences, about 15% appearing once. The sample here was PBMCs, taken 5 days after the first yellow fever vaccination. These receptors originate from a man between 18 and 29 years old who received the YFV17D yellow fever vaccine. Each CDR3 is given with its conserved first and last residue. D genes are given only for firm matches. The size entry is marked missing in some rows and otherwise reads once, few, many or a size class.

TRBJ2-1,.,few,TRBV12-3/TRBV12-4,TGTGCCAGCATCGAAACCCCCAGTGTCAATGAGCAGTTCTTC,CASIETPSVNEQFF
TRBJ2-4,.,.,TRBV19,TGTGCCAGTAGTATGGGCCGGATCGGTAAAAACATTCAGTACTTC,CASSMGRIGKNIQYF
TRBJ1-6,.,.,TRBV5-1,TGCGCCAGCAGCGTTAACTGGGGGAATTCACCCCTCCACTTT,CASSVNWGNSPLHF
TRBJ2-1,.,.,TRBV14,TGTGCCAGCAGCCAGGGGGCAGGGTGGGGGTCCTACAATGAGCAGTTCTTC,CASSQGAGWGSYNEQFF
TRBJ1-2,TRBD1,.,TRBV11-2,TGTGCCAGCAGCTTAGACCGTTTCCTTCAGGGGGCTGTAGGCTACACCTTC,CASSLDRFLQGAVGYTF
TRBJ2-7,.,.,TRBV18,TGTGCCAGCTCACCAATGGACAGCTCCTACGAGCAGTACTTC,CASSPMDSSYEQYF
TRBJ2-1,TRBD2,.,TRBV3-1,TGTGCCAGCAGCCTCATTAGCGGGGTAGTGTACAATGAGCAGTTCTTC,CASSLISGVVYNEQFF
TRBJ2-7,.,.,TRBV7-2,TGTGCCAGCAGCTCACCAACAGGGACCTACGAGCAGTACTTC,CASSSPTGTYEQYF
TRBJ2-3,TRBD2,.,TRBV29-1,TGCAGCGTTGAAGGGATACGGGGGGTAAGCACAGATACGCAGTATTTT,CSVEGIRGVSTDTQYF
TRBJ1-3,.,.,TRBV10-3,TGTGCCATCGGGGGGGGCTCTGGAAACACCATATATTTT,CAIGGGSGNTIYF
TRBJ1-4,.,.,TRBV4-1,TGCGCCAGCAGCCAACCAGGGACGACGAATGAAAAACTGTTTTTT,CASSQPGTTNEKLFF
TRBJ1-1,.,.,TRBV29-1,TGCAGCGTTGGCAGGGGACCGAACACTGAAGCTTTCTTT,CSVGRGPNTEAFF
TRBJ2-3,TRBD2,.,TRBV4-3,TGCGCCAGCAGCCAAGATCTTCTAGCGGGGGGGCATGATACGCAGTATTTT,CASSQDLLAGGHDTQYF
TRBJ2-3,.,.,TRBV3-1,TGTGCCAGCAGCCAATTGAAGATCACTAGCACAGATACGCAGTATTTT,CASSQLKITSTDTQYF
TRBJ1-2,TRBD1,.,TRBV7-8,TGTGCCAGCAGCGTGAACAGGGGAGCAAACTATGGCTACACCTTC,CASSVNRGANYGYTF
TRBJ2-1,TRBD2,.,TRBV9,TGTGCCAGCAGCGTAGAGGTCCCGGGACTAGCCCCTTCTTCCTACAATGAGCAGTTCTTC,CASSVEVPGLAPSSYNEQFF
TRBJ1-1,TRBD1,.,TRBV28,TGTGCCAGCAGTTCCCGACAGGGACTTAATGAAGCTTTCTTT,CASSSRQGLNEAFF
TRBJ2-2,.,.,TRBV3-1,TGTGCCAGCAGCCCCCGGTGGGGGAGCCCCGGGGAGCTGTTTTTT,CASSPRWGSPGELFF
TRBJ1-2,TRBD1,few,TRBV4-2,TGTGCCAGCAACGCCGGGACAGGGGGCGACTATGGCTACACCTTC,CASNAGTGGDYGYTF
TRBJ2-1,TRBD1,few,TRBV6-1,TGTGCCAGCAGGTCTACAGGGGACCCCTACAATGAGCAGTTCTTC,CASRSTGDPYNEQFF
TRBJ2-2,TRBD2,few,TRBV19,TGTGCCAGTAGTCCGGCCCTGGGACTAGCTTACACCGGGGAGCTGTTTTTT,CASSPALGLAYTGELFF
TRBJ2-2,.,.,TRBV3-1,TGTGCCAGCAGACCAGGGTACGGGGAGCTGTTTTTT,CASRPGYGELFF
TRBJ1-4,.,.,TRBV5-1,TGCGCCAGCAGAATGACCATTCAGATGAATGAAAAACTGTTTTTT,CASRMTIQMNEKLFF
TRBJ2-1,.,few,TRBV9,TGTGCCAGCAGCGTAGCAGGACCCCCCTACAATGAGCAGTTCTTC,CASSVAGPPYNEQFF
TRBJ2-3,TRBD1,few,TRBV25-1,TGTGCCAGCGGAGACGGACAGGGGTTTATGAATACGCAGTATTTT,CASGDGQGFMNTQYF
TRBJ1-6,.,.,TRBV5-1,TGCGCCAGCAGCCGCTCACAGCATATTAATTCACCCCTCCACTTT,CASSRSQHINSPLHF
TRBJ1-1,.,few,TRBV11-2,TGTGCCAGCAGCTTATCGGCTCCTGAAGCTTTCTTT,CASSLSAPEAFF